A selection of T cell receptor beta chains follows, all from one sample in a study of control samples from healthy donors and cancer patients. Assay: immunoSEQ multiplex PCR; the TCRdb copy retains only in-frame clones and omits some. The sample contains approximately 52,000 clones, 87% of which appear only once. The sample comprised PBMCs. These receptor sequences come from a man in his sixties with head and neck cancer. Each CDR3 is given with its conserved first and last residue. The D gene is left open where the match is weak. Clone size, where shown, is once, few, many, or a class for clones that have expanded.

abundance,j_gene,v_gene,d_gene,CDR3aa,CDR3nt
NA,TRBJ2-2,TRBV6-5,NA,CANYHPASGELFF,TGTGCCAACTATCATCCGGCTTCCGGGGAGCTGTTTTTT
NA,TRBJ1-1,TRBV2,TRBD1,CASSGQGGTEAFF,TGTGCCAGCAGTGGACAGGGCGGGACTGAAGCTTTCTTT
NA,TRBJ2-3,TRBV4-1,NA,CASSQEDSSTDTQYF,TGCGCCAGCAGCCAAGAGGACTCTAGCACAGATACGCAGTATTTT
NA,TRBJ2-7,TRBV10-3,TRBD1,CAIRPTGADEQYF,TGTGCCATCAGGCCGACAGGGGCGGACGAGCAGTACTTC
NA,TRBJ2-7,TRBV7-2,NA,CASSLQRSGGYEQYF,TGTGCCAGCAGCTTACAAAGGTCGGGCGGCTACGAGCAGTACTTC
NA,TRBJ1-5,TRBV6-2/TRBV6-3,NA,CASSFDNNQPQHF,TGTGCCAGCAGTTTCGACAACAATCAGCCCCAGCATTTT
NA,TRBJ1-1,TRBV12-3/TRBV12-4,NA,CASSLGQNTEAFF,TGTGCTAGCAGTTTGGGACAAAACACTGAAGCTTTCTTT
NA,TRBJ2-4,TRBV3-1/TRBV3-2,NA,CASSISGSYKNIQYF,TGTGCCAGCAGTATCTCGGGCTCCTACAAAAACATTCAGTACTTC
NA,TRBJ1-2,TRBV10-3,TRBD1,CAISDLAGGSLRLGYTF,TGTGCCATCAGTGATTTAGCAGGGGGCAGTCTCCGGCTGGGCTACACCTTC
NA,TRBJ1-5,TRBV25-1,TRBD1,CASRQGSNQPQHF,TGTGCCAGCCGACAGGGGAGCAATCAGCCCCAGCATTTT
NA,TRBJ2-2,TRBV19,NA,CASSWAGRGTGELFF,TGTGCCAGTAGTTGGGCCGGCAGGGGCACCGGGGAGCTGTTTTTT
NA,TRBJ2-3,TRBV7-9,TRBD2,CASSLEVASGVALTQYF,TGTGCCAGCAGCTTAGAAGTAGCTAGCGGGGTAGCTTTGACGCAGTATTTT
NA,TRBJ1-1,TRBV2,NA,CASSSHPGAEGNTEAFF,TGTGCCAGCAGCTCACACCCAGGGGCCGAGGGGAACACTGAAGCTTTCTTT
NA,TRBJ2-3,TRBV4-1,TRBD1,CASSRYGIPTGGFADTQYF,TGCGCCAGCAGCCGCTACGGCATACCAACAGGGGGCTTCGCAGATACGCAGTATTTT
NA,TRBJ1-2,TRBV7-8,TRBD1,CASSLGQGPTYGYTF,TGTGCCAGCAGCCTAGGACAGGGGCCTACCTATGGCTACACCTTC
NA,TRBJ2-3,TRBV6-5,NA,CASTSWYGTDTQYF,TGTGCCAGCACAAGTTGGTACGGTACAGATACGCAGTATTTT
NA,TRBJ1-6,TRBV18,NA,CASGGAGNSPLHF,TGTGCCAGCGGGGGCGCGGGAAATTCACCCCTCCACTTT
NA,TRBJ1-2,TRBV2,NA,CASSERRPIF,TGTGCCAGCAGTGAGCGTCGGCCGATCTTC
NA,TRBJ2-2,TRBV19,NA,CASSMRGNTGELFF,TGTGCCAGTAGTATGCGCGGGAACACCGGGGAGCTGTTTTTT
NA,TRBJ2-1,TRBV2,TRBD2,CASRVLAGANNEQFF,TGTGCCAGCAGGGTACTAGCGGGAGCCAACAATGAGCAGTTCTTC
once,TRBJ2-5,TRBV5-4,NA,CASSLAVRGETQYF,TGTGCCAGCAGCTTGGCCGTTCGTGGTGAGACCCAGTACTTC
NA,TRBJ1-6,TRBV5-1,TRBD1,CASSTTGNNSPLHF,TGCGCCAGCAGCACGACAGGGAATAATTCACCCCTCCACTTT